The T cell receptor beta chain described here comes from a study of blood T cells in healthy people across ages (dated by TCRdb to between 2014 and 2016). Study-level background: In model experiments, template switching captured roughly one uniquely barcoded TCR beta cDNA molecule for every two T cells. To track age-related changes in TCR beta repertoire diversity, the study relied on deep sequencing normalized with unique cDNA molecular identifiers. Donors were grouped into four age groups: young (average 16 years), middle-aged (around 39), aged (approximately 58) and long-lived (just over 80). To avoid experimental bias, donors of different ages were spread randomly across the sequencing lanes. Using the same blood draw, the study looked at two additional independent replicas of 1 million unique cDNA reads for two donors, one aged 18 to 29 and the other aged 80 or older.

Libraries were made using 5' RACE. Instrument on record: Illumina HiSeq 2500. The second PCR ran for roughly 7 to 12 cycles and used a J-beta primer mix along with a sample-barcoded 5' primer. A unique molecular identifier was introduced onto each TCR beta cDNA molecule by a template-switch 5' adaptor carrying 12 random nucleotides. At least 3 million CDR3-containing paired-end reads were obtained from each sample. The Mint cDNA synthesis kit, primed by a TRBC-specific oligonucleotide, was used to synthesize first-strand cDNA from all RNA. After uracil-DNA glycosylase treatment, a first 18-cycle PCR used universal primers M1SS and BC2_uni_R on all cDNA. Under the source paper's analysis protocol: For normalization, 1 million high-quality reads, each with a distinct molecular identifier, were randomly selected from each sample. Instead of being binned into consensus sequences, reads with shared molecular identifiers were discarded. CDR3 identification, clonotype clustering and error correction used MiTCR with a Q25 quality threshold and the strictest error-elimination algorithm. A nonparametric unseen species model with Euler transformation was used to estimate a lower bound on total TCR beta diversity. TCRdb applied fastp at Q25 and MiXCR to the public reads, then kept only in-frame beta chains. Every CDR3 protein is listed once, alongside the most common genes and DNA of its rows. Here the V and J calls rest on TCRdb's processing, not on the authors' analysis. The sample profile shows around 870,000 distinct CDR3 sequences; around 26% of them were found once. The ten top clones hold 15% to 20% of the sample.

What the research found in general, with its limitations: Estimates of total diversity based on one million sequenced T cells were considered lower bounds and underestimates. Because the CMV infection status of the donors was unknown, age-related changes in expanded clonotypes may potentially have been confounded. Since profiling was done on bulk unsorted PBMCs, naive and antigen-experienced compartments could not be conclusively compared. Observed TCR beta diversity correlated strongly with the percentage of naive T cells measured by flow cytometry. As age increased, observed TCR beta diversity per million T cells dropped in a roughly linear way, and a significant reduction was already evident by age around 41. Compared with the aged group, more naive CD4+ T cells, fewer expanded clones and increased TCR diversity were shown by the long-lived group, suggesting age selection.

A word on this clonotype: Its antigen remains undetermined. No base quality information exists; no much larger clone differs at one position.

Systemically healthy Caucasian individuals from Russia, 39 in total and aged roughly 6 to 100 years, were included as donors. About 10 milliliters of peripheral blood were collected from each donor into EDTA-treated Vacutainer tubes. Ficoll-Paque density-gradient centrifugation was used to isolate PBMCs, with at least 6 million per sample. Total RNA was extracted from PBMCs with Trizol reagent, with at least 6 micrograms obtained per sample. Naive CD45RAhigh/CD27high T cell percentages were measured by flow cytometry on a PBMC aliquot from every donor. Sequenced sample: blood. The TCR originated in a woman at least 80 years old in good health.

CDR3 loop: CASRARASSYNSPLHF. The DNA reads TGCGCCAGCCGCGCGAGGGCTAGCTCCTATAATTCACCCCTCCACTTT. The chain is made from TRBV4-3 and TRBJ1-6, with the D gene not clear enough to name. Between the V and J ends, shortened by 8 bases and 0 bases respectively, the junction contains 14 bases. CDR1 LGHNA and CDR2 YSLEER were looked up in the germline V gene. Reading from cysteine to phenylalanine, the CDR3 counts 16 amino acids. Only CDR3 DNA remains: 48 bases, in frame from the first base.